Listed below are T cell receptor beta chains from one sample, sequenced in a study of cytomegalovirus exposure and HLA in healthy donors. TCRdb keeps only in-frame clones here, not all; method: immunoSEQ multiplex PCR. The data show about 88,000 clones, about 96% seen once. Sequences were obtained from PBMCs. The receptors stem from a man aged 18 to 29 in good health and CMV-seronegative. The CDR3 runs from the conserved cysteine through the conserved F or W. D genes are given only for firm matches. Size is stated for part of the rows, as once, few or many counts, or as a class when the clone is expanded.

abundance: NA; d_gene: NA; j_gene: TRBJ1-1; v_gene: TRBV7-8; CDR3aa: CASRSLTENTEAFF; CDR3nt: TGTGCCAGCAGATCCCTGACAGAAAACACTGAAGCTTTCTTT
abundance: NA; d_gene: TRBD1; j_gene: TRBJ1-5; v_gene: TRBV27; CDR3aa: CATGTAFPQPQHF; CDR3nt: TGTGCCACAGGGACAGCCTTCCCTCAGCCCCAGCATTTT
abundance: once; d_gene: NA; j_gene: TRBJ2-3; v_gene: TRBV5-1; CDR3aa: CASSLERPTDTQYF; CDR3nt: TGCGCCAGCAGCTTAGAGCGGCCCACAGATACGCAGTATTTT
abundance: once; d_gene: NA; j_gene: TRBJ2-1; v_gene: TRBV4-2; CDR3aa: CASSQGSWGDVSYNEQFF; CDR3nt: TGTGCCAGCAGCCAGGGCTCATGGGGAGATGTGTCCTACAATGAGCAGTTCTTC
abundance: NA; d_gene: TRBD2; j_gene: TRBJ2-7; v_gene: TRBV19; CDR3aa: CASSVSGTSSYEQYF; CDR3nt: TGTGCCAGTAGCGTTAGCGGGACTTCCTCCTACGAGCAGTACTTC
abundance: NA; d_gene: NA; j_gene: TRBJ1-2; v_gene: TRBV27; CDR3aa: CASSSPTGGYGYTF; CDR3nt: TGTGCCAGCAGTTCCCCAACAGGTGGCTATGGCTACACCTTC
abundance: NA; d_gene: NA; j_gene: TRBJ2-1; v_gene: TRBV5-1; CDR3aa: CASSLDSYNEQFF; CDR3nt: TGCGCCAGCAGCTTGGACAGCTACAATGAGCAGTTCTTC
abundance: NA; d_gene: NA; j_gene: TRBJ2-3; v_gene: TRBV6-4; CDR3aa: CASSDSQGRADTQYF; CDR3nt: TGTGCCAGCAGTGACTCTCAGGGGAGGGCAGATACGCAGTATTTT
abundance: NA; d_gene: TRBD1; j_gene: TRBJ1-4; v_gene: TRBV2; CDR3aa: CASSEIQGLHSFF; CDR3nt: TGTGCCAGCAGTGAGATACAGGGGCTCCACTCATTCTTT
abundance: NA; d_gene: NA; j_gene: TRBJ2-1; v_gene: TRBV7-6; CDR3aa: CASSLGLGNDEQFF; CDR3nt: TGTGCCAGCAGCTTAGGGCTAGGTAATGATGAGCAGTTCTTC
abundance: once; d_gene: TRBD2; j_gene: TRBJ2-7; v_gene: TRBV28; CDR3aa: CASSPPRGNSGSGEQYF; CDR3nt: TGTGCCAGCAGTCCCCCCCGTGGTAATAGCGGGAGTGGTGAGCAGTACTTC
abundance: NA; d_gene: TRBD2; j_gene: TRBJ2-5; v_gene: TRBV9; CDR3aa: CASSAGGLEETQYF; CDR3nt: TGTGCCAGCAGCGCGGGAGGACTAGAGGAGACCCAGTACTTC
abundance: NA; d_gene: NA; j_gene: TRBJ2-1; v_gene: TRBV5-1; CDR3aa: CASSLRAGYNEQFF; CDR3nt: TGCGCCAGCAGCTTGCGAGCGGGTTACAATGAGCAGTTCTTC
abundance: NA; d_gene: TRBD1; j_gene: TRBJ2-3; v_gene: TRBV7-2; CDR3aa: CASSLVDRGGADTQYF; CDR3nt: TGTGCCAGCAGCTTAGTGGACAGGGGAGGCGCAGATACGCAGTATTTT
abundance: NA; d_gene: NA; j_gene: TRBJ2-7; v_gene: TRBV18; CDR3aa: CASSPKSSSYEQYF; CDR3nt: TGTGCCAGCTCACCAAAGTCGAGCTCCTACGAGCAGTACTTC
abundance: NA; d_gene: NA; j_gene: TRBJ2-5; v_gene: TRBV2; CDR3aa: CARQGGSETQYF; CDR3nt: TGTGCCAGGCAGGGTGGCTCGGAGACCCAGTACTTC
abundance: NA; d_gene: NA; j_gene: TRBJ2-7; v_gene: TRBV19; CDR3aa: CASSIVTGTYEQYF; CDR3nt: TGTGCCAGTAGTATAGTAACAGGGACCTACGAGCAGTACTTC
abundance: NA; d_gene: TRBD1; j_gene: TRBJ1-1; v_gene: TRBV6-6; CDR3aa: CASTPGGYTEAFF; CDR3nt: TGTGCCAGCACCCCAGGGGGATATACTGAAGCTTTCTTT
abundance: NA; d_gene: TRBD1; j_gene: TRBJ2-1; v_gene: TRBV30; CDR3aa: CAWSALGQGMAVYNEQFF; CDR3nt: TGTGCCTGGAGTGCGCTGGGACAGGGGATGGCGGTTTACAATGAGCAGTTCTTC
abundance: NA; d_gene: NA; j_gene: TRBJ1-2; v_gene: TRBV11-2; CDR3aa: CASSQGVRGSDGYTF; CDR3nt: TGTGCCAGCAGCCAAGGCGTCCGGGGGAGTGATGGCTACACCTTC
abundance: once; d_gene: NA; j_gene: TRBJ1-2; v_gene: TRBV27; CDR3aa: CASSRRGELNYGYTF; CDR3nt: TGTGCCAGCAGTCGCCGGGGGGAGCTTAACTATGGCTACACCTTC
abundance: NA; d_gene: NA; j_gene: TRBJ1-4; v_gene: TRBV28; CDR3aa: CASISRATGGLEKLFF; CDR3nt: TGTGCCAGCATCTCGAGGGCTACCGGCGGACTCGAAAAACTGTTTTTT
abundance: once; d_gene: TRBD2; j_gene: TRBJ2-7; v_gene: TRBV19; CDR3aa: CASSPSGGGYEQYF; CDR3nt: TGTGCCAGTAGTCCGTCGGGGGGGGGCTACGAGCAGTACTTC
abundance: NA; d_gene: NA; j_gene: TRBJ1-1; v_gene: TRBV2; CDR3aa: CASSERGSGITEAFF; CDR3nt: TGTGCCAGCAGTGAAAGGGGGTCAGGGATCACTGAAGCTTTCTTT
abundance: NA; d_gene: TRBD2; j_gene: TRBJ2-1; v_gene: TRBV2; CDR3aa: CASRATGGSLGIYNEQFF; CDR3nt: TGTGCCAGCAGAGCAACGGGCGGGAGTCTGGGTATCTACAATGAGCAGTTCTTC
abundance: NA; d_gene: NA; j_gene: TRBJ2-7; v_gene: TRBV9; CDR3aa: CASSALPEGPYEQYF; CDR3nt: TGTGCCAGCAGCGCCCTACCGGAGGGCCCCTACGAGCAGTACTTC
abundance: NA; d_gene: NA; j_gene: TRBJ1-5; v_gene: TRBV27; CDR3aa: CASSFEAKPQHF; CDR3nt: TGTGCCAGCAGTTTCGAGGCGAAGCCCCAGCATTTT
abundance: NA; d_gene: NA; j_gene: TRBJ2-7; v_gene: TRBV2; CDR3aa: CASSLEVGSYEQYF; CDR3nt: TGTGCCAGCAGTCTAGAGGTAGGATCCTACGAGCAGTACTTC